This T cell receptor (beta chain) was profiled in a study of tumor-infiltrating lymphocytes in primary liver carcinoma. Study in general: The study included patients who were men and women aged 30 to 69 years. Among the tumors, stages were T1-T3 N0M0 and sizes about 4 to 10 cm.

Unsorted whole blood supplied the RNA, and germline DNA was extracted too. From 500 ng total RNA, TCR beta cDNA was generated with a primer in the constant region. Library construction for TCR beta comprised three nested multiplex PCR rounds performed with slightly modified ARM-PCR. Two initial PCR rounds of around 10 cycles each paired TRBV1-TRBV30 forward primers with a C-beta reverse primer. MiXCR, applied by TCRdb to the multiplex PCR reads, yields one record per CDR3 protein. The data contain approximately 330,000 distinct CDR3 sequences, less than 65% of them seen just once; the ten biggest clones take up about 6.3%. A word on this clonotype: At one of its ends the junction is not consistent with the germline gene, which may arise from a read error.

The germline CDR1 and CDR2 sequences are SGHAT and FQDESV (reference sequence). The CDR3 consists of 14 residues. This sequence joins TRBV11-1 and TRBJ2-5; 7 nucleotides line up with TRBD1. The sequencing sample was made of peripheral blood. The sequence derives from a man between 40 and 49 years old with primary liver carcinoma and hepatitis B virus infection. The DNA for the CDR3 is TGTACCAGCAGCTTTGGACAGGATCGGGAGACCCAGTACTTC. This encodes CTSSFGQDRETQYF. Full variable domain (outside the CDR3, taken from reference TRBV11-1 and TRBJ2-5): EAEVAQSPRYKITEKSQAVAFWCDPISGHATLYWYRQILGQGPELLVQFQDESVVDDSQLPKDRFSAERLKGVDSTLKIQPAELGDSAMYLCTSSFGQDRETQYFGPGTRLLVL.